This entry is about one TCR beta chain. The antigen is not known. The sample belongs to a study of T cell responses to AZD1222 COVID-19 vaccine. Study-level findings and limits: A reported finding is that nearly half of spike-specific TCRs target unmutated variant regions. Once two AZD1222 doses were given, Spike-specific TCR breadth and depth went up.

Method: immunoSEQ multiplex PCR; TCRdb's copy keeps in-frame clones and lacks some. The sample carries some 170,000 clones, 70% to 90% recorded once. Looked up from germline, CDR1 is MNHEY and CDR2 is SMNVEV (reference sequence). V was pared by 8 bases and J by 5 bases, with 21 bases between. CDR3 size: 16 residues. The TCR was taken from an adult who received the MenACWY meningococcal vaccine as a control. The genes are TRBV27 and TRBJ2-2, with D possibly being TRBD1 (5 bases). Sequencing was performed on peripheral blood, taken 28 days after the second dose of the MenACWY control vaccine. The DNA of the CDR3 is TGTGCCAGCGGCAAAATATTCCCTGGGGCAACCGGGGAGCTGTTTTTT. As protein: CASGKIFPGATGELFF.